This T cell receptor (beta chain) was sequenced during a study of blood T cell repertoires in COVID-19 (dated by TCRdb to the early 2020s). For the wider study: The collaborator samples originated in the United States, Italy and Spain and spanned the acute and convalescent phases of COVID-19. The prospective study material was composed of cDNA or gDNA derived from T cells, B-cell-depleted T cells, or PBMCs. Subjects who had been exposed to COVID-19, were actively infected with it, or had recovered from it provided the deeply sampled blood TCRbeta repertoires that made up the dataset. The repertoires were released in a freely available public database meant as a resource for research on the immune response to SARS-CoV-2. The samples were drawn from the first 160 participants of the ongoing ImmuneRACE study and from 950 to 1,500 subjects provided by 6 global collaborators. Nearly every sample came with metadata listing a de-identified subject ID, COVID-19 status, age in years and sex. Where available, HLA class I and class II types were obtained from metadata supplied by the sample provider rather than from assay-based typing. Study-wide findings and limitations: The quantity of clinical and demographic metadata differed by source and by participant and was supplied without curation.

Participants in the prospective study were aged roughly 18 to 100 years, lived in 24 United States geographic areas, and enrolled through a virtual design. In the prospective study, cohorts were assigned on the basis of participant-reported clinical history obtained from a screening survey and a study questionnaire. For ImmuneRACE Cohort 3, a participant was defined as recovered based on two consecutive negative NP/OP PCR tests, clearance by a healthcare professional, or resolution of symptoms. Mobile phlebotomists in the prospective study collected whole blood, serum and a nasopharyngeal or oropharyngeal swab from every participant. Additional blood draws and questionnaires over an approximately 2-month period could optionally be provided by prospective study participants. Before DNA extraction, blood samples from the prospective study were shipped at room temperature or frozen. TCRbeta CDR3 regions were amplified from genomic DNA using the immunoSEQ Assay, a bias-controlled multiplex PCR. The authors' analysis ran thus. The number of nucleated cells in each sample was estimated from the amplification of reference gene primers within the assay. Sequence reads were collapsed and filtered to measure the absolute abundance of every unique TCRbeta CDR3 rearrangement. Productive Simpson clonality was computed per sample as the square root of Simpson's diversity index over productive rearrangements. Imported from immuneACCESS, the table was reduced by TCRdb to in-frame sequences with V and J called. These copies leave out some clones; in studies compared against another copy, an unresolved V gene accounts for under half, and the cause of the remainder is not known. From that table come the V and J calls and clone size; the DNA was used to work out D and trimming. In this sample the table shows around 310,000 clones, approximately 89% of which occur a single time. 9.5% of the sample comes from the top ten.

CDR1 SGHVS and CDR2 FQNEAQ are derived from the germline V gene. Compared with germline, V lacks 6 bases and J lacks 6 bases; bases without a gene match: 5. Its CDR3 holds 14 amino acids, cysteine through phenylalanine. Just the 42-base CDR3 DNA is kept, in frame starting at base 1. A remark on this clone: Its antigen remains unidentified. There are no base qualities to consult, and no much larger clone falls within one base.

This sequence was found in a woman between 35 and 50 years old who had recovered from COVID-19. The chain couples TRBV7-8 to TRBJ2-7; 13 central bases correspond to TRBD2. Input material: PBMCs or T cells enriched from blood (not recorded which). The CDR3 sequence is CASRWTSGSGEQYF. The nucleotide sequence is given as TGTGCCAGCAGATGGACTAGCGGGAGCGGCGAGCAGTACTTC.